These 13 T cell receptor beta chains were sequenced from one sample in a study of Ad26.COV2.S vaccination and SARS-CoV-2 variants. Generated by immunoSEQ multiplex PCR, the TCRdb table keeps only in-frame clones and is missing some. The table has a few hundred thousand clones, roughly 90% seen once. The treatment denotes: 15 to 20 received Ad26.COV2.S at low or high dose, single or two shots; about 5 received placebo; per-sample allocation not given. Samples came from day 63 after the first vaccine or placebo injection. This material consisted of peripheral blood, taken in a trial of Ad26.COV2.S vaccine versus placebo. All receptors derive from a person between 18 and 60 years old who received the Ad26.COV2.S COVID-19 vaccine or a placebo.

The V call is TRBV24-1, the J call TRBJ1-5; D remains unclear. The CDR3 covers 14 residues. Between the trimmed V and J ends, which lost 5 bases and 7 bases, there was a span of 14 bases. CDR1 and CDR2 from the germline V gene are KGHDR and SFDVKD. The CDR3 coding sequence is TGTGCCACCAGTGGTAGCGAGGCCAAACAGCCCCAGCATTTT. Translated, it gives CATSGSEAKQPQHF.

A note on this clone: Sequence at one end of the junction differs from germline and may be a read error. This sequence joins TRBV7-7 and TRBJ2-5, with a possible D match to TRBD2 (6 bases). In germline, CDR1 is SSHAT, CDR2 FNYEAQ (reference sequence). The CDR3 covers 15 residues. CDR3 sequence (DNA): TGTGCTAGCAGCTCCCGCCCTGGGGGGCAAGAGACCCAGTACTTC. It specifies CASSSRPGGQETQYF. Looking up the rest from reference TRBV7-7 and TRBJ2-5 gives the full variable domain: GAGVSQSPRYKVTKRGQDVTLRCDPISSHATLYWYQQALGQGPEFLTYFNYEAQPDKSGLPSDRFSAERPEGSISTLTIQRTEQRDSAMYRCASSSRPGGQETQYFGPGTRLLVL.

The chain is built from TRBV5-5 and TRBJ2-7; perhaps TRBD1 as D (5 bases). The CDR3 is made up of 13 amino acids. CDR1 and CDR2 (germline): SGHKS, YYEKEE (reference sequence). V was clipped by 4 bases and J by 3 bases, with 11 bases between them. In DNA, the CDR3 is TGTGCCAGCAGCATTGGACACGGCTACGAGCAGTACTTC. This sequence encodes CASSIGHGYEQYF.

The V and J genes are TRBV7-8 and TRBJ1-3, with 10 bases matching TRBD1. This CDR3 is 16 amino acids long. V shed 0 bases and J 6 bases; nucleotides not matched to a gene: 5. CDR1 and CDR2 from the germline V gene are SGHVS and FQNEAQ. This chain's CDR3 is CASSLAHGTGANTIYF. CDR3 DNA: TGTGCCAGCAGCTTAGCTCATGGGACAGGGGCAAACACCATATATTTT.

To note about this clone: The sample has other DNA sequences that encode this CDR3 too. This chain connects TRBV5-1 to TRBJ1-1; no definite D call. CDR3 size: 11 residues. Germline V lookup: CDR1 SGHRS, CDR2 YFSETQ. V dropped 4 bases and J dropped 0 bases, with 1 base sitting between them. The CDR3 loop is CASSLNTEAFF. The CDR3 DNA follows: TGCGCCAGCAGCCTGAACACTGAAGCTTTCTTT.

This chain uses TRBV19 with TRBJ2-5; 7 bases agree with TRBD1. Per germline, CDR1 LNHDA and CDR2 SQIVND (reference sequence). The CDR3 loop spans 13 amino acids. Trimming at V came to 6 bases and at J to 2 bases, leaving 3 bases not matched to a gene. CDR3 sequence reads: CASRRQGQETQYF. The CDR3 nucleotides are TGTGCCAGTAGAAGACAGGGTCAAGAGACCCAGTACTTC.

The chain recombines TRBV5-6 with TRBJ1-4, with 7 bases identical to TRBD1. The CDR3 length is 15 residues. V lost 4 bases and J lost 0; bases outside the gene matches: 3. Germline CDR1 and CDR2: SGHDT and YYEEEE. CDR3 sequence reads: CASSGTDATNEKLFF. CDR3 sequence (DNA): TGTGCCAGCAGCGGGACAGATGCAACTAATGAAAAACTGTTTTTT.

The CDR3 nucleotides are TGTGCCTGGAGTGTAGGGACAGACAATGAGCAGTTCTTC. Translating it yields CAWSVGTDNEQFF. The V and J genes are TRBV30 and TRBJ2-1; 7 bases are a match to TRBD1. The CDR3 has 13 residues. V shed 0 bases and J 5 bases; nucleotides not matched to a gene: 1. Germline V CDR1 and CDR2: GTSNPN, SVGIG (reference sequence).

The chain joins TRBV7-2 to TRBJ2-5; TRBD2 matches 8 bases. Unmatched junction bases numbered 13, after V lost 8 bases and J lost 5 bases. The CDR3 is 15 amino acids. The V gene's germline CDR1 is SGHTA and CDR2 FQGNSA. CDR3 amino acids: CASLPSGPFGETQYF. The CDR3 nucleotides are TGTGCCAGCCTACCTAGCGGGCCTTTTGGGGAGACCCAGTACTTC.

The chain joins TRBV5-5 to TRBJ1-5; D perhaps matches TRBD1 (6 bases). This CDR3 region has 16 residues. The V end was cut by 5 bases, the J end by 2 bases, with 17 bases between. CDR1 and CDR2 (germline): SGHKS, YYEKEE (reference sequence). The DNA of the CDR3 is TGTGCCAGCAGTTATAAGGGGGGTCGGGGCAATCAGCCCCAGCATTTT. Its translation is CASSYKGGRGNQPQHF.

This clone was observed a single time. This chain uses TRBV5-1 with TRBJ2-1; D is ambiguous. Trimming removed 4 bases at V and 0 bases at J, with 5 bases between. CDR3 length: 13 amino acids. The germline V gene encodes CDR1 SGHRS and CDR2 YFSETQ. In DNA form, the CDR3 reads TGCGCCAGCAGCCCGAGCTCCTACAATGAGCAGTTCTTC. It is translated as CASSPSSYNEQFF.

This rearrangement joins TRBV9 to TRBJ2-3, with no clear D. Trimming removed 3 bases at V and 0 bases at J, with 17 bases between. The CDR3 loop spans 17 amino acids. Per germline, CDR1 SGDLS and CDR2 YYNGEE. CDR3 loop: CASSGLMGWRSTDTQYF. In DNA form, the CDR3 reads TGTGCCAGCAGCGGTCTCATGGGATGGCGGAGCACAGATACGCAGTATTTT.

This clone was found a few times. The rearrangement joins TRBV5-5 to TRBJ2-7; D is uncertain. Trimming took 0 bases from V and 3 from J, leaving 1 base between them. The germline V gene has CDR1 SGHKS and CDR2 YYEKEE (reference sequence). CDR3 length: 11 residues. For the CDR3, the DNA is TGTGCCAGCAGCTTGGTCTACGAGCAGTACTTC. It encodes CASSLVYEQYF. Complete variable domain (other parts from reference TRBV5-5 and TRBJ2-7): DAGVTQSPTHLIKTRGQQVTLRCSPISGHKSVSWYQQVLGQGPQFIFQYYEKEERGRGNFPDRFSARQFPNYSSELNVNALLLGDSALYLCASSLVYEQYFGPGTRLTVT.